This entry is about one T cell receptor (beta chain). Its antigen is currently unknown. A much larger clone is a single base away; this may be a read error. The data belong to a study of molecular identifiers for immune sequencing clone quantification. Study observations and caveats: Highly expanded clone sizes could end up underestimated if a barcode were shared by identical TCR molecules.

The CDR3 extends over 21 amino acids. Sorted inputs of roughly 17,000 to 1,100,000 cells, with 10%, 30% or 50% RNA, yielded naive CD8 libraries. The authors sorted naive CD8 T cells as CD8+CD4-CCR7+CD45RA+. Libraries of bulk TCR were made by previously described methods (with listed TCR primers). TCRdb ran MiXCR on the PCR reads and lists one entry per CDR3 protein. Of over 300,000 distinct CDR3 sequences listed, 24% are singletons. The receptor was derived from a human donor in good health. Some libraries in this study had Jurkat cell RNA spiked in. Material: naive CD8+ T cells from blood, with Jurkat cell RNA spiked in. Regarding subset: FACS-sorted CD8+CD4-CCR7+CD45RA+ naive T cells. The chain uses TRBV12-3 or TRBV12-4 and TRBJ2-6; D is perhaps TRBD1 (6 bases). CDR3 bases: TGTGCCAGCAGTTTTCGGTTCCAGACAGGCCGACAGACCTCTGGGACCAACGTCCTGACTTTC. Translated: CASSFRFQTGRQTSGTNVLTF.